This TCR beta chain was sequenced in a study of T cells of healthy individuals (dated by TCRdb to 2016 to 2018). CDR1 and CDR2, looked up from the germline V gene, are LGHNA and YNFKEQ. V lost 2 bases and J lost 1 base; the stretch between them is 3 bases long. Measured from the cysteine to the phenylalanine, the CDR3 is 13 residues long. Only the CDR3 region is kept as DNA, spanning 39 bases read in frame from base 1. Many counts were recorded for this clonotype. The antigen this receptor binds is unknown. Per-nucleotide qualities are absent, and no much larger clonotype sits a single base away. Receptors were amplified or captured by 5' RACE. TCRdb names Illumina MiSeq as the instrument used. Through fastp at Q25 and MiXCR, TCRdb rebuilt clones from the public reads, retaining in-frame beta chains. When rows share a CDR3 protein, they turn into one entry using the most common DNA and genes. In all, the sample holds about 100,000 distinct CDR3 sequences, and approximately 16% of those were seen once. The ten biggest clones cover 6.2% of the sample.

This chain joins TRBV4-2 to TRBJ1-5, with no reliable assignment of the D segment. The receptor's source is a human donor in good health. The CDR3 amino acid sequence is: CASSQTSNQPQHF. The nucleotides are TGTGCCAGCAGCCAAACAAGCAATCAGCCCCAGCATTTT.